The rows below give T cell receptor beta chains drawn from one sample of a study of T cell changes during pregnancy in multiple sclerosis. Profiling relied on immunoSEQ multiplex PCR, and the TCRdb table lists in-frame clones only, not all of them. The sample holds some 80,000 clones, more than 70% seen once. The sequenced sample was peripheral blood, obtained in the first trimester of pregnancy. The receptors here all came from a female donor in good health, enrolled as a control in a pregnancy study. The CDR3 runs from the conserved cysteine through the conserved F or W. The order of the fields is D gene, V gene, J gene, clone size, CDR3 DNA, CDR3 protein. The D gene is left open where the match is weak. The size entry is marked missing in some rows and otherwise reads once, few, many or a size class.

NA	TRBV4-3	TRBJ2-7	NA	TGCGCCAGCAGCCAAGAGTCCAGCGGGTTTTACGAGCAGTACTTC	CASSQESSGFYEQYF
TRBD2	TRBV11-2	TRBJ2-1	NA	TGTGCCAGCAGCTTAGAAAGACTAGCGGGAGAAAAGGCGCAGTTCTTC	CASSLERLAGEKAQFF
NA	TRBV7-9	TRBJ1-4	NA	TGTGCCAGCAGCTTACCCGGCCGGGGGGTTGAAAAACTGTTTTTT	CASSLPGRGVEKLFF
NA	TRBV6-4	TRBJ1-1	NA	TGTGCCAGCAGCCGCGGGGCGAACACTGAAGCTTTCTTT	CASSRGANTEAFF
TRBD1	TRBV4-1	TRBJ1-1	NA	TGCGCCAGCAGCTTCGCCCCAGGGGGCGCGGAAGCTTTCTTT	CASSFAPGGAEAFF
NA	TRBV5-1	TRBJ2-2	NA	TGCGCCAGCAGCTTGGGACAGGCGGACGGGGAGCTGTTTTTT	CASSLGQADGELFF
NA	TRBV28	TRBJ1-2	NA	TGTGCCAGCAGTTTATCGGCAGGGGCCACCGTTGCCTATGGCTACACCTTC	CASSLSAGATVAYGYTF
NA	TRBV11-2	TRBJ2-2	NA	TGTGCCAGCAGCCCCAAGGGACAAGTTAACACCGGGGAGCTGTTTTTT	CASSPKGQVNTGELFF
NA	TRBV7-8	TRBJ1-2	NA	TGTGCCAGCAGCTCGGACTATGGCTACACCTTC	CASSSDYGYTF
TRBD1	TRBV11-3	TRBJ1-1	NA	TGTGCCAGCAGCGCCAGGACAGGGATTTCAGGTGAAGCTTTCTTT	CASSARTGISGEAFF
NA	TRBV23-1	TRBJ1-4	NA	TGCGCCACGAGGTGGGGGGCTAATGAAAAACTGTTTTTT	CATRWGANEKLFF
NA	TRBV6-1	TRBJ2-7	NA	TGTGCCAGCAGTCAGCAACGGGGGTTGAACGAGCAGTACTTC	CASSQQRGLNEQYF
NA	TRBV14	TRBJ2-3	once	TGTGCCAGCAGCCAAGATCAACGGACTCGGGCAGATACGCAGTATTTT	CASSQDQRTRADTQYF
TRBD1	TRBV28	TRBJ2-3	NA	TGTGCCAGCAGTCAACAGGGGATCCGGGCCACAGATACGCAGTATTTT	CASSQQGIRATDTQYF
NA	TRBV4-2	TRBJ1-2	NA	TGTGCCAGCAGCCAAGAACAGGGATCCGGGAACGCGGTACTTGGCTACACCTTC	CASSQEQGSGNAVLGYTF
TRBD1	TRBV7-9	TRBJ1-2	NA	TGTGCCAGCAGCTTAGCGGTGGCCAGGGGGATTGGCTACACCTTC	CASSLAVARGIGYTF
NA	TRBV29-1	TRBJ1-4	NA	TGCAGCGTTGCAGGGGCCGGTAATGAAAAACTGTTTTTT	CSVAGAGNEKLFF
TRBD1	TRBV13	TRBJ2-7	NA	TGTGCCAGCAGCCGGGGACAGGGGGCGGACGAGCAGTACTTC	CASSRGQGADEQYF
NA	TRBV7-6	TRBJ2-7	NA	TGTGCCAGCAGCTCACAGGGCTACGAGCAGTACTTC	CASSSQGYEQYF
TRBD2	TRBV20-1	TRBJ2-3	NA	TGCAGTGCTGGGGGGGCAGATACGCAGTATTTT	CSAGGADTQYF
NA	TRBV4-1	TRBJ1-6	NA	TGCGCCAGCAGCCAAGAAGGCTCGGGAGATAATTCACCCCTCCACTTT	CASSQEGSGDNSPLHF
TRBD1	TRBV5-6	TRBJ1-2	NA	TGTGCCAGCAGTCGAGGGGACAGGGGGCTGTATGGCTACACCTTC	CASSRGDRGLYGYTF
TRBD1	TRBV19	TRBJ1-4	NA	TGTGCCAGTCGTACCCCCGGGACAGGTCGTGGAAATGAAAAACTGTTTTTT	CASRTPGTGRGNEKLFF
NA	TRBV10-1	TRBJ1-2	few	TGCGCCAGCAGTGGACAGGATCGATACTATGGCTACACCTTC	CASSGQDRYYGYTF
TRBD1	TRBV10-3	TRBJ1-2	NA	TGTGCCATCAGTGTAGGGACAGGGGTAGGATCCGGCTACACCTTC	CAISVGTGVGSGYTF
NA	TRBV6-5	TRBJ2-5	NA	TGTGCCAGCAACCACCGGACAGCACAAGAGACCCAGTACTTC	CASNHRTAQETQYF